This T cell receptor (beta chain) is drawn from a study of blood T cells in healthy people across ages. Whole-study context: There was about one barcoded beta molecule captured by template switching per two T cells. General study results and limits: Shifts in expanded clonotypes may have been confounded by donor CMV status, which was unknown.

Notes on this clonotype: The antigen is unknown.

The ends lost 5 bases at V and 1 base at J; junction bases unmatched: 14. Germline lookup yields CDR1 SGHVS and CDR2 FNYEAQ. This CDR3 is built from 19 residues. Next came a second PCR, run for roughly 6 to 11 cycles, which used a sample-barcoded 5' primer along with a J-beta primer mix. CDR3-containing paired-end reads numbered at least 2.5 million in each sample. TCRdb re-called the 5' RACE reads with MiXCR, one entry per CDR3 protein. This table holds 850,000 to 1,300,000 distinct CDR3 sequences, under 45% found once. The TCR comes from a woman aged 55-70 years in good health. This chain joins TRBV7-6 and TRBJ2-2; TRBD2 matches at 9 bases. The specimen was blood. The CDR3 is CASSLRHSGSLGNTGELFF. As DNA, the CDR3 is TGTGCCAGCAGCCTTCGTCATAGCGGGAGTTTAGGGAACACCGGGGAGCTGTTTTTT.